The rows below give T cell receptor beta chains drawn from one sample of a study of shared clonotypes between healthy human individuals. Some clones are missing from TCRdb's copy, which holds only in-frame ones; the method was immunoSEQ multiplex PCR. The table has millions of clones, about 92% seen once. The sample taken for sequencing was naive CD4+ T cells sorted from blood. These receptors all come from a man aged 18 to 29 in good health. CDR3s include the opening cysteine and the closing phenylalanine or tryptophan. D genes are given only for firm matches.

d_call | j_call | v_call | cdr3_aa | cdr3_nt
TRBD2 | TRBJ2-5 | TRBV29-1 | CSVMPSGRRQETQYF | TGCAGCGTCATGCCTAGCGGGAGGAGGCAAGAGACCCAGTACTTC
TRBD2 | TRBJ2-5 | TRBV6-5 | CASSWGLAGPQETQYF | TGTGCCAGCAGTTGGGGACTAGCGGGACCCCAAGAGACCCAGTACTTC
- | TRBJ2-3 | TRBV15 | CATSRDVGTDTQYF | TGTGCCACCAGCAGAGATGTGGGCACAGATACGCAGTATTTT
TRBD2 | TRBJ2-1 | TRBV4-1 | CASSPGGNEQFF | TGCGCCAGCAGCCCGGGAGGCAATGAGCAGTTCTTC
TRBD2 | TRBJ2-3 | TRBV10-3 | CAISALSGSSDTQYF | TGTGCCATCAGCGCCCTTAGCGGGAGTTCGGATACGCAGTATTTT
TRBD1 | TRBJ1-4 | TRBV25-1 | CASSGGQGAIIGEKLFF | TGTGCCAGCAGTGGGGGACAGGGGGCGATCATTGGTGAAAAACTGTTTTTT
TRBD1 | TRBJ2-2 | TRBV7-9 | CASSSRRGPTGGRTGELFF | TGTGCCAGCAGCTCCCGAAGGGGGCCCACAGGGGGCCGCACCGGGGAGCTGTTTTTT
- | TRBJ1-1 | TRBV7-2 | CASSLATVRTEAFF | TGTGCCAGCAGCTTGGCCACGGTTCGCACTGAAGCTTTCTTT
- | TRBJ2-7 | TRBV5-1 | CASSLSRDIGVYEQYF | TGCGCCAGCAGCTTGTCCCGGGACATTGGGGTATACGAGCAGTACTTC
TRBD2 | TRBJ2-3 | TRBV19 | CASSRTSGGSTDTQYF | TGTGCCAGTTCAAGGACTAGCGGGGGGAGCACAGATACGCAGTATTTT
- | TRBJ2-3 | TRBV9 | CASSVEAVPATDTQYF | TGTGCCAGCAGCGTAGAGGCAGTCCCAGCCACAGATACGCAGTATTTT